This TCR beta chain was sequenced in a study of STAT5B mutations in CD4+ large granular lymphocyte leukemia. Points from the study as a whole: TRBV06-family usage was enriched in top patient clones (8/27) versus controls (2/35). Patient CD4-sorted repertoires looked more clonal than healthy CD4+ repertoires, even without putative leukemic clones.

In the study's own analysis: The detection floor for productive clonotype frequency was 2.59 x 10-5. Sequencing was performed with immunoSEQ multiplex PCR; in TCRdb, only in-frame clones are kept and a portion is missing. For V, J and clone size, that table is used; D and trimming come from the DNA. The sample holds approximately 33,000 clones, approximately 88% seen once. From germline, CDR1 is MNHNY and CDR2 SVGAGI (reference sequence). V lost 5 bases and J 4 bases, leaving 15 bases between the germline ends. CDR3 length: 15 amino acids. As regards this clone: Its antigen is undetermined.

The chain couples TRBV6-6 to TRBJ1-5; a possible D gene is TRBD1 (6 bases). The sequenced sample consisted of CD4+ T cells from blood buffy coats. The receptor's source is a human donor in good health. The CDR3: CASSSGTRRNQPQHF. CDR3 DNA: TGTGCCAGCAGTAGCGGGACAAGGAGAAATCAGCCCCAGCATTTT.